The 28 T cell receptor beta chains reported below all come from one sample, sequenced in a study of blood T cells in healthy people across ages. A sample-barcoded 5' primer and a J-beta primer mix were used in a second PCR of about 6 to 12 cycles. TCRdb ran MiXCR on the 5' RACE reads and lists one entry per CDR3 protein. The repertoire holds about 640,000 distinct CDR3 sequences, with under 70% as singletons. Specimen: blood. Receptors originate from a man in his 60s in good health.

This clonotype was counted between two and nine times. This chain links TRBV10-3 with TRBJ2-5; tentatively, D is TRBD1 (6 bases). This CDR3 is 13 amino acids long. Trimming cost V 5 bases and J 3 bases, with 10 bases left between them. Germline CDR1 is ENHRY and CDR2 is SYGVKD. The CDR3 region has the DNA TGTGCCATCAGTCGGGACATGGAAGAGACCCAGTACTTC. The encoded protein is CAISRDMEETQYF.

The J gene is TRBJ1-6, the V gene TRBV29-1; TRBD1 might be the D (6 bases). Germline-derived CDR1 and CDR2 are SQVTM and ANQGSEA. The CDR3 is made up of 13 amino acids. Deletions cut 7 bases from V and 10 bases from J, with 17 bases between. CDR3 DNA sequence: TGCAGCGCCCGCCGGACAGAGGAATCACCCCTCCACTTT. Translated, it gives CSARRTEESPLHF.

The chain is built from TRBV15 and TRBJ2-7; maybe TRBD1 (6 bases). The germline CDR1 and CDR2 sequences are LNHNV and YYDKDF (reference sequence). This CDR3 comprises 13 residues. V dropped 6 bases and J dropped 2 bases, with 11 bases sitting between them. This CDR3 reads CATRPDSTYEQYF. The CDR3 nucleotides read TGTGCCACCAGACCGGACAGCACCTACGAGCAGTACTTC.

The J gene is TRBJ2-5, the V gene TRBV2; a weak D match, TRBD2 (5 bases). This CDR3 spans 13 amino acids. Germline V gives CDR1 SNHLY, CDR2 FYNNEI. Trimming took off 3 bases at V and 4 bases at J, with 9 bases between the two ends. Here the CDR3 reads CASSENGIETQYF. The CDR3, as DNA: TGTGCCAGCAGTGAGAACGGGATAGAGACCCAGTACTTC.

The CDR3 DNA reads as TGCAGTGCCAGGACAGGGCTGTATGGCTACACCTTC. This translates into CSARTGLYGYTF. This chain uses TRBV20-1 with TRBJ1-2; TRBD1 aligns across 8 bases. CDR1 is DFQATT, CDR2 SNEGSKA, per germline (reference sequence). The CDR3 is 12 residues long. The V gene end was trimmed by 6 bases and the J gene end by 5 bases; junction bases not matched to a gene: 5.

This clonotype was seen only a few times. V is TRBV20-1 and J is TRBJ2-7; D possibly corresponds to TRBD2 (5 bases). V lost 6 bases, J lost 1 base, and 13 bases lay in between. This CDR3 has 13 amino acids. CDR1 is DFQATT, CDR2 SNEGSKA, per germline (reference sequence). The CDR3 loop reads CSASGVRSYEQYF. The CDR3 region has the DNA TGCAGTGCCAGCGGAGTTCGGTCCTACGAGCAGTACTTC.

This clonotype was detected only once. The chain carries TRBV5-1 and TRBJ2-7; 8 nucleotides match TRBD1. V shed 2 bases, J shed 5 bases, and the junction held 6 bases outside the gene matches. Germline values: CDR1 SGHRS, CDR2 YFSETQ. CDR3 length: 14 amino acids. The CDR3 region is CASSLRTGRDEQYF. CDR3 nucleotides: TGCGCCAGCAGCTTAAGGACAGGGCGGGACGAGCAGTACTTC. The full variable domain, rest sourced from reference TRBV5-1 and TRBJ2-7, is KAGVTQTPRYLIKTRGQQVTLSCSPISGHRSVSWYQQTPGQGLQFLFEYFSETQRNKGNFPGRFSGRQFSNSRSEMNVSTLELGDSALYLCASSLRTGRDEQYFGPGTRLTVT.

The rearrangement uses TRBV7-8 and TRBJ2-4; no reliable D call. Germline assignment: CDR1 SGHVS and CDR2 FQNEAQ. The CDR3 has 11 residues. Trimming left V 1 base short and J 13 bases short, with 8 bases between. The chain's CDR3 is CASSLGYVQYF. For the CDR3, the DNA is TGTGCCAGCAGCTTAGGTTACGTGCAGTACTTC.

This clonotype was seen at least ten times. CDR3 nucleotide sequence: TGTGCCAGCAGCTTAAATCCAGGCCAGAACTACGAGCAGTACTTC. Its protein product is CASSLNPGQNYEQYF. The rearrangement uses TRBV7-6 and TRBJ2-7; D unclear. The CDR3 consists of 15 residues. CDR1 and CDR2 from the germline V gene are SGHVS and FNYEAQ. Deletions cut 2 bases from V and 3 bases from J, with 14 bases between.

This clonotype was observed a handful of times. This rearrangement joins TRBV2 to TRBJ2-4; TRBD1 matches at 7 bases. Germline loops: CDR1 SNHLY, CDR2 FYNNEI. The CDR3 covers 15 residues. V dropped 5 bases and J dropped 0; count of bases not matched to a gene: 4. The CDR3 DNA reads TGTGCCAGCAGTCCCGACAGGGAAGCCAAAAACATTCAGTACTTC. Translation gives CASSPDREAKNIQYF.

The chain joins TRBV20-1 to TRBJ2-6; 8 nucleotides match TRBD1. J gave up 0 bases and V 6 bases, and 10 bases lay outside the gene matches. The CDR3 spans 17 residues. Germline assignment: CDR1 DFQATT and CDR2 SNEGSKA (reference sequence). The CDR3 reads CSAPRQGSLSGANVLTF. The CDR3 coding sequence is TGCAGTGCACCTAGACAGGGGTCCCTCTCTGGGGCCAACGTCCTGACTTTC.

V and J are TRBV27 and TRBJ2-1; weak D call: TRBD1 (5 bases). Trimming removed 7 bases at V and 3 bases at J, with 10 bases between. This CDR3 contains 13 residues. Germline-derived CDR1 and CDR2 are MNHEY and SMNVEV (reference sequence). CDR3 in amino acids: CASTPGHYNEQFF. CDR3 nucleotides: TGTGCCAGCACCCCCGGACACTACAATGAGCAGTTCTTC.

The V and J genes are TRBV3-1 and TRBJ2-7; D is unresolved. The CDR3 contains 13 residues. Germline V lookup: CDR1 LGHDT, CDR2 YNNKEL (reference sequence). The V end lost 2 bases, the J end lost 3 bases, and 8 bases lay between the germline ends. In DNA form, the CDR3 reads TGTGCCAGCAGCCAAAGAACAGACTACGAGCAGTACTTC. Translating gives CASSQRTDYEQYF.

The chain employs TRBV7-7 and TRBJ2-5; a weak D match, TRBD2 (6 bases). Germline lookup yields CDR1 SSHAT and CDR2 FNYEAQ (reference sequence). The CDR3 length is 16 residues. V lost 1 base to trimming and J lost 1 base, with 13 bases between them. The CDR3 region has the DNA TGTGCCAGCAGCTTAGGCGGGGCGACCATCCAAGAGACCCAGTACTTC. This sequence encodes CASSLGGATIQETQYF.

Only a few counts were recorded for this clonotype. The chain recombines TRBV3-1 with TRBJ2-5, with 8 bases that match TRBD1. The CDR3 has 13 residues. With 2 bases clipped from V and 11 bases from J, the junction kept 7 bases outside the gene matches. Germline lookup yields CDR1 LGHDT and CDR2 YNNKEL (reference sequence). This chain's CDR3 is CASSQNRGNEQYF. CDR3 coding DNA: TGTGCCAGCAGCCAAAACAGGGGGAATGAGCAGTACTTC.

This clonotype was detected a few times. A read error may produce the germline difference seen at one junction end. The chain's CDR3 is CASSPDRGSYEQYF. The CDR3 DNA sequence: TGTGCCAGCAGTCCGGACAGGGGGAGTTACGAGCAGTACTTC. The chain employs TRBV4-1 and TRBJ2-7; 10 bases are a match to TRBD1. Germline CDR1 is MGHRA and CDR2 is YSYEKL. This CDR3 is 14 amino acids long.

This chain joins TRBV12-3 or TRBV12-4 and TRBJ2-4; 8 positions match TRBD2. The better agreement between TRBJ2-7 and the DNA end casts doubt on the J call. The CDR3 is 16 residues long. CDR3 sequence (DNA): TGTGCCAGCAGTTTTTTCCGGGGGGGTATCCGCTACGAGCAGTACTTC. Translating gives CASSFFRGGIRYEQYF.

A note on this clonotype: One end of the junction is discordant with germline, which a read error may explain. The chain joins TRBV20-1 to TRBJ2-5, with 7 nucleotides matching TRBD2. The CDR3 has 13 amino acids. Germline-derived CDR1 and CDR2 are DFQATT and SNEGSKA (reference sequence). This chain's CDR3 is CGARRSGVETQYF. Written as DNA, the CDR3 is TGCGGTGCTAGACGAAGCGGGGTTGAGACCCAGTACTTC.

The chain joins TRBV6-2 or TRBV6-3 to TRBJ2-6; D is tentatively TRBD1 or TRBD2 (5 bases each). Germline loops: CDR1 MNHEY, CDR2 SVGEGT. V was cut by 8 bases and J by 4 bases, with 15 bases left in between. The CDR3 loop spans 15 amino acids. CDR3 region: CASEELGTGANVLTF. DNA for the CDR3: TGTGCCAGCGAGGAGCTTGGGACCGGGGCCAACGTCCTGACTTTC.

This clonotype was seen just once. This chain joins TRBV20-1 and TRBJ2-3, with D maybe TRBD2 (5 bases). The CDR3 sequence is 14 residues long. Germline loops: CDR1 DFQATT, CDR2 SNEGSKA (reference sequence). The germline V and J ends were trimmed by 1 base and 1 base, with 9 bases remaining between them. In DNA, the CDR3 is TGCAGTGCTAGAGCCCTAGCCGGCACAGATACGCAGTATTTT. Translation gives CSARALAGTDTQYF.

This clonotype has more than one count but fewer than ten. The rearrangement links TRBV25-1 to TRBJ1-1, with D unresolved. The CDR3 covers 17 residues. V lost 0 bases to trimming and J lost 1 base, with 15 bases between them. Germline CDR1 reads MGHDK; CDR2 reads SYGVNS. This chain's CDR3 is CASSEYIREGSNTEAFF. CDR3 DNA: TGTGCCAGCAGTGAATATATTCGGGAGGGATCGAACACTGAAGCTTTCTTT.

The chain employs TRBV11-2 and TRBJ2-1; 13 bases match TRBD2. Germline V gives CDR1 SGHAT, CDR2 FQNNGV. The V and J ends lost 5 bases and 6 bases, in that order; junction bases with no gene match: 7. The CDR3 covers 16 residues. The DNA for the CDR3 is TGTGCCAGCAGCGCGACTAGCGGGGGGTTCGCCAATGAGCAGTTCTTC. It encodes CASSATSGGFANEQFF.

V usage is TRBV13 and J usage is TRBJ1-2; D ambiguous. From germline, CDR1 is PRHDT and CDR2 FYEKMQ (reference sequence). Deletions cut 0 bases from V and 2 bases from J, with 13 bases between. The CDR3 runs 16 residues. CDR3 in amino acids: CASSLGYGPGNYGYTF. CDR3 coding DNA: TGTGCCAGCAGCTTAGGATACGGGCCCGGAAACTATGGCTACACCTTC.

This chain uses TRBV6-2 or TRBV6-3 with TRBJ1-6; D is ambiguous. Trimming pared 7 bases from V and 7 bases from J, leaving 14 bases between. This CDR3 spans 14 amino acids. CDR1 is MNHEY and CDR2 is SVGEGT in the germline V gene. The CDR3 region has the DNA TGTGCCAGCAACGACCCAGGATTCAATTCACCCCTCCACTTT. Translated: CASNDPGFNSPLHF.

The CDR3 sequence: CASIRIRGDTQYF. The DNA for the CDR3 is TGTGCCAGCATCCGAATTCGGGGAGATACGCAGTATTTT. The chain couples TRBV6-1 to TRBJ2-3; D is possibly TRBD2 (5 bases). Germline V gene sequence: CDR1 MNHNS, CDR2 SASEGT. V lost 7 bases and J 5 bases, leaving 13 bases between the germline ends. The CDR3 consists of 13 residues.

The chain links TRBV9 to TRBJ2-1, with TRBD2 identical over 11 bases. V was pared by 1 base and J by 0 bases, with 3 bases of the junction left unmatched. The length of the CDR3 is 17 residues. Germline CDR1 is SGDLS and CDR2 is YYNGEE. This CDR3 is CASSVSSGGFSYNEQFF. Here the CDR3 DNA reads TGTGCCAGCAGCGTATCTAGCGGGGGGTTCTCCTACAATGAGCAGTTCTTC. The variable domain in full, with the rest retrieved from reference TRBV9 and TRBJ2-1, is DSGVTQTPKHLITATGQRVTLRCSPRSGDLSVYWYQQSLDQGLQFLIQYYNGEERAKGNILERFSAQQFPDLHSELNLSSLELGDSALYFCASSVSSGGFSYNEQFFGPGTRLTVL.

This clonotype turned up a few times. V usage is TRBV5-1 and J usage is TRBJ1-4; no clear D. Trimming took off 3 bases at V and 2 bases at J, with 17 bases between the two ends. There are 17 residues in the CDR3. Germline-derived CDR1 and CDR2 are SGHRS and YFSETQ. CDR3 residues: CASSSTGESFTNEKLFF. The CDR3 nucleotides read TGCGCCAGCAGCTCGACGGGAGAGAGTTTTACTAATGAAAAACTGTTTTTT.

V and J are TRBV7-9 and TRBJ1-2, with a possible D match to TRBD1 (5 bases). Germline lookup yields CDR1 SEHNR and CDR2 FQNEAQ (reference sequence). The CDR3 runs to 14 residues. V lost 7 bases and J 5 bases, leaving 17 bases between the germline ends. This chain's CDR3 is CASTPGGKGYGYTF. CDR3 sequence (DNA): TGTGCCAGCACCCCTGGGGGGAAGGGGTATGGCTACACCTTC.